This entry features one T cell receptor (beta chain) sequence. The antigen remains unidentified. Assay: immunoSEQ multiplex PCR; the TCRdb copy retains only in-frame clones and omits some. The repertoire includes 12,000 to 15,000 clones, less than 90% of them detected once, and approximately 3% sits in the top ten. These data come from a study of immune evolution from preneoplasia to lung adenocarcinoma. Regarding the study as a whole: T cell clonality was higher in KRAS-mutant than EGFR-mutant or wild-type nodules.

Germline loops: CDR1 SGHTA, CDR2 FQGNSA. V gave up 5 bases and J gave up 0 bases; unmatched junction bases: 5. There are 15 residues in the CDR3. V usage is TRBV7-2 and J usage is TRBJ2-7; 9 bases match TRBD2. The source of this sequence is a donor at least 70 years old with lung adenocarcinoma. Material: FFPE lung adenocarcinoma in situ tissue. The DNA of the CDR3 is TGTGCCAGCAGCCCGGATAGCGGGAGCTCCTACGAGCAGTACTTC. Its protein product is CASSPDSGSSYEQYF.